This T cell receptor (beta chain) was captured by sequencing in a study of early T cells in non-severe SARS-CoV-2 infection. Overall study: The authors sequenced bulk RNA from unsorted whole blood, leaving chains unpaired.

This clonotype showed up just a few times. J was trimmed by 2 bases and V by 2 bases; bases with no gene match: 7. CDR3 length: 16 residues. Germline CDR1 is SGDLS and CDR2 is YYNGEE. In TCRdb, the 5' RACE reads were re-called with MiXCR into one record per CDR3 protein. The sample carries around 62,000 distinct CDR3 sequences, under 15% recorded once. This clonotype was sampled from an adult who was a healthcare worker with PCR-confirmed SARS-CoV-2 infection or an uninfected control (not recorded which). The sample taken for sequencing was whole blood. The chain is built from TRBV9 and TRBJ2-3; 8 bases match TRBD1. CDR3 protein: CASSVRGQVDTDTQYF. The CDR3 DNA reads TGTGCCAGCAGCGTCAGGGGGCAGGTCGACACAGATACGCAGTATTTT.